These 17 T cell receptor beta chains were all obtained from the same sample, sequenced in a study of identical twins. TCRdb ran MiXCR on the 5' RACE reads and lists one entry per CDR3 protein. This repertoire shows 200,000 to 250,000 distinct CDR3 sequences, roughly 7% found once; its top ten account for 3.6%. This same sample was also taken into another study, of yellow fever vaccine responses in identical twins.

The material sequenced was memory (CD45RO+) T cells sorted from blood. The receptor set was obtained from a woman between 18 and 29 years old in good health.

This clonotype was detected ten times or more. V usage is TRBV20-1 and J usage is TRBJ2-2; maybe TRBD1 (5 bases). V lost 1 base and J 0 bases, leaving 9 bases between the germline ends. This CDR3 is built from 15 residues. CDR1 DFQATT and CDR2 SNEGSKA come from the germline V gene (reference sequence). The CDR3 here is CSARVTDPNTGELFF. The CDR3 region has the DNA TGCAGTGCTAGAGTGACAGATCCGAACACCGGGGAGCTGTTTTTT.

This clonotype was seen a handful of times. The chain employs TRBV21-1 and TRBJ2-1; TRBD1 was called by the table and not checked on the DNA. TRBV21-1 counts as a pseudogene. This CDR3 region has 20 residues. The CDR3 nucleotides are TGTGCCAGCAGCAAAGAAGGACACCGCAATGAAGAAGACTCCTACAATGAGCAGTTCTTC. It codes for CASSKEGHRNEEDSYNEQFF.

This clonotype has ten or more counts. The V call is TRBV7-9, the J call TRBJ2-2; 8 bases are shared with TRBD1. In germline, CDR1 is SEHNR, CDR2 FQNEAQ (reference sequence). CDR3 length equals 16 residues. V gave up 0 bases and J gave up 3 bases; unmatched junction bases: 3. The CDR3 coding sequence is TGTGCCAGCAGCTTAGCCAGGGGGCTGGACACCGGGGAGCTGTTTTTT. It is translated as CASSLARGLDTGELFF.

The sample holds a few counts of this clonotype. The V gene is TRBV12-3 or TRBV12-4, the J gene TRBJ2-1; D gene ambiguous. V was shortened by 1 base and J by 8 bases, with 12 bases between the two germline ends. The CDR3 is made up of 14 amino acids. CDR3 protein: CASSLGASRHEQFF. The CDR3 nucleotides are TGTGCCAGCAGTTTAGGGGCTAGTAGGCATGAGCAGTTCTTC.

In its sample, this clonotype was seen many times. The V gene is TRBV6-4, the J gene TRBJ2-1, with TRBD2 matching 10 bases. With 3 bases clipped from V and 3 bases from J, the junction kept 2 bases outside the gene matches. The CDR3 loop spans 15 amino acids. From germline, CDR1 is MRHNA and CDR2 SNTAGT. CDR3 nucleotides: TGTGCCAGCAGTGAGCTAGCGGGGGACTACAATGAGCAGTTCTTC. Translation: CASSELAGDYNEQFF.

There are a few counts of this clonotype. V is TRBV18 and J is TRBJ2-1, with a possible D match to TRBD1 (5 bases). Germline V CDR1 and CDR2: KGHSH, LQKENI. This CDR3 comprises 18 residues. Trimming removed 2 bases at V and 0 bases at J, with 17 bases between. CDR3 sequence reads: CASSPGAEVTGSYNEQFF. The CDR3 DNA is TGTGCCAGCTCACCAGGGGCAGAAGTAACAGGCTCCTACAATGAGCAGTTCTTC.

This clonotype has a count of ten or more. The chain links TRBV7-2 to TRBJ2-3; TRBD2 matches at 11 bases. The CDR3 contains 16 residues. After removal of 6 bases from V and 0 bases from J, the junction contained 5 bases not matched to a gene. The V gene's germline CDR1 is SGHTA and CDR2 FQGNSA. In DNA, the CDR3 is TGTGCCAGCAGGAGACTAGCGGGGTCTAGCACAGATACGCAGTATTTT. Translation gives CASRRLAGSSTDTQYF.

The chain is built from TRBV10-2 and TRBJ1-2; 8 nucleotides line up with TRBD1. Trimming removed 9 bases from V and 7 bases from J; junction bases left unmatched: 4. This CDR3 contains 11 residues. Per germline, CDR1 WSHSY and CDR2 SAAADI. The CDR3 DNA sequence: TGCGCCAGTGGACAGGGTAGTGGCTACACCTTC. It codes for CASGQGSGYTF.

This clonotype was detected many times. This chain links TRBV5-1 with TRBJ1-4; TRBD1 matches at 9 bases. CDR3 length equals 14 residues. The trim removed 4 bases at V and 8 bases at J, leaving 6 bases unmatched. Germline values: CDR1 SGHRS, CDR2 YFSETQ. The CDR3 DNA reads TGCGCCAGCAGCCCCACAGGGGGCAAAGAAAAACTGTTTTTT. This gives the protein CASSPTGGKEKLFF.

The V gene is TRBV5-5, the J gene TRBJ2-5; 14 bases fit TRBD2. The ends lost 10 bases at V and 4 bases at J; junction bases unmatched: 3. Per the germline V gene, CDR1 is SGHKS and CDR2 is YYEKEE (reference sequence). The CDR3 loop spans 13 amino acids. DNA for the CDR3: TGTGCCGCAGGGACTAGCGGGGGAGAGACCCAGTACTTC. As protein: CAAGTSGGETQYF. The entire variable domain, with the rest obtained from reference TRBV5-5 and TRBJ2-5, is as follows: DAGVTQSPTHLIKTRGQQVTLRCSPISGHKSVSWYQQVLGQGPQFIFQYYEKEERGRGNFPDRFSARQFPNYSSELNVNALLLGDSALYLCAAGTSGGETQYFGPGTRLLVL.

This clonotype showed up just a few times. The chain employs TRBV20-1 and TRBJ2-1, with 7 bases that match TRBD1. The ends lost 2 bases at V and 5 bases at J; junction bases unmatched: 6. This CDR3 has 14 residues. The germline V gene has CDR1 DFQATT and CDR2 SNEGSKA (reference sequence). The CDR3 coding sequence is TGCAGTGCTAGAAGAGGGACAGCCAACAATGAGCAGTTCTTC. This gives the protein CSARRGTANNEQFF.

This clonotype was observed at least ten times. This chain connects TRBV12-3 or TRBV12-4 to TRBJ2-7, with D perhaps TRBD2 (6 bases). V lost 3 bases and J lost 6, with 12 bases in between. The CDR3 spans 13 residues. This CDR3 reads CASSFGGLGEQYF. CDR3 coding DNA: TGTGCCAGCAGTTTTGGAGGGTTAGGCGAGCAGTACTTC.

In its sample, this clonotype was seen a few times. J is TRBJ1-4 and V is TRBV3-1; D gene unclear. This CDR3 has 11 amino acids. The V gene lost 3 bases and the J gene lost 8 bases, with 4 bases spanning the gap. Germline assignment: CDR1 LGHDT and CDR2 YNNKEL (reference sequence). The DNA of the CDR3 is TGTGCCAGCAGCCATCACGAAAAACTGTTTTTT. It is translated as CASSHHEKLFF.

This clonotype has just a few counts. The CDR3 sequence: CASSLGQASTDTQYF. In DNA, the CDR3 is TGTGCCAGCAGCTTAGGGCAGGCAAGCACAGATACGCAGTATTTT. V and J are TRBV11-2 and TRBJ2-3, with D hard to call. CDR1 is SGHAT, CDR2 FQNNGV, per germline. The CDR3 has 15 residues. V was pared by 1 base and J by 0 bases, with 8 bases between.

The sample holds a few counts of this clonotype. V gene TRBV11-2 combines with J gene TRBJ2-7; D gene ambiguous. Per the germline V gene, CDR1 is SGHAT and CDR2 is FQNNGV. The CDR3 contains 17 residues. V gave up 5 bases and J gave up 0 bases, with 20 bases separating them. CDR3 in amino acids: CASSRSSGLRISYEQYF. The CDR3 DNA reads TGTGCCAGCAGCCGATCCTCCGGGCTCCGCATCTCCTACGAGCAGTACTTC.

The rearrangement joins TRBV6-1 to TRBJ2-2; TRBD1 agrees at 8 bases. The CDR3 extends over 14 amino acids. Germline CDR1 is MNHNS and CDR2 is SASEGT. With 6 bases clipped from V and 4 bases from J, the junction kept 4 bases outside the gene matches. The CDR3, as DNA: TGTGCCAGCAGCCCAACAGGGGGCACCGGGGAGCTGTTTTTT. Its protein is CASSPTGGTGELFF.

There are a few counts of this clonotype. V is TRBV28 and J is TRBJ2-2; 8 positions match TRBD2. The CDR3 runs to 17 residues. Trimming cost V 4 bases and J 5 bases; bases outside gene matches: 12. Germline CDR1 and CDR2: MDHEN and SYDVKM. The DNA for the CDR3 is TGTGCCAGCAGTTCAGCGGGAGCAGGGATGGTTACCGGGGAGCTGTTTTTT. This encodes CASSSAGAGMVTGELFF.